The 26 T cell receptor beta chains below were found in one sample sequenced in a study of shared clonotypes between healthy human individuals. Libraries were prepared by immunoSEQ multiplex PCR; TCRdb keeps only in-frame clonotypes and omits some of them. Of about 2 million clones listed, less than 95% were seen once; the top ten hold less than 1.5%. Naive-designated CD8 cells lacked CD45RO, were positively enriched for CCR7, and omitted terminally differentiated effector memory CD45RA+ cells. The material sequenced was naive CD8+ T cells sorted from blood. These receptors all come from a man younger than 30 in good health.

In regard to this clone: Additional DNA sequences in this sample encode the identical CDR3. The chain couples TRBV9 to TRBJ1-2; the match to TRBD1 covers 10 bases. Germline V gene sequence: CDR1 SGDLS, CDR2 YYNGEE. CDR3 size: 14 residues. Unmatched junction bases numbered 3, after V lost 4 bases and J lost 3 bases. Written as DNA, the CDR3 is TGTGCCAGCAGCCCCGGGACAGGGGACTATGGCTACACCTTC. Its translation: CASSPGTGDYGYTF.

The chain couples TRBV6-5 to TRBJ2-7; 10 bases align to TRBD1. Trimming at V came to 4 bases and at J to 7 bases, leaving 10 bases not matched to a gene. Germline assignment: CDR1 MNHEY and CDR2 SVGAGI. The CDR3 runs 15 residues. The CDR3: CASSLGDRGVWEQYF. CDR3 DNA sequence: TGTGCCAGCAGTTTAGGGGACAGGGGCGTCTGGGAGCAGTACTTC.

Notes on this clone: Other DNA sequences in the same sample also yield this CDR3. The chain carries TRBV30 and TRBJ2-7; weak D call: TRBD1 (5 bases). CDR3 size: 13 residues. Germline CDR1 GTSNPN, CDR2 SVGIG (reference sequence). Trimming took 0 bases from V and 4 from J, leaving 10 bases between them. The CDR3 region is CAWSVVGAYEQYF. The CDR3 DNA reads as TGTGCCTGGAGTGTTGTAGGGGCGTACGAGCAGTACTTC.

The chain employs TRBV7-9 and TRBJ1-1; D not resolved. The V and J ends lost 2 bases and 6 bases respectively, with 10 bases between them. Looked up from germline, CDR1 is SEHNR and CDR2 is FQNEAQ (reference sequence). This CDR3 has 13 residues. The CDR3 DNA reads TGTGCCAGCAGCTTATCCGCGGCAGCTGAAGCTTTCTTT. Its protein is CASSLSAAAEAFF. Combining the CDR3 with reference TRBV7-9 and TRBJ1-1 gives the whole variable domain DTGVSQNPRHKITKRGQNVTFRCDPISEHNRLYWYRQTLGQGPEFLTYFQNEAQLEKSRLLSDRFSAERPKGSFSTLEIQRTEQGDSAMYLCASSLSAAAEAFFGQGTRLTVV.

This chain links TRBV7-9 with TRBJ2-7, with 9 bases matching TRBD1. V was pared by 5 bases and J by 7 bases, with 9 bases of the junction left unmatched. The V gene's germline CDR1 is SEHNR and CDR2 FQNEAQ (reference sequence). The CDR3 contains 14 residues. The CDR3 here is CASSHRDRVGEQYF. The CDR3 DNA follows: TGTGCCAGCAGCCACCGGGACAGGGTGGGGGAGCAGTACTTC.

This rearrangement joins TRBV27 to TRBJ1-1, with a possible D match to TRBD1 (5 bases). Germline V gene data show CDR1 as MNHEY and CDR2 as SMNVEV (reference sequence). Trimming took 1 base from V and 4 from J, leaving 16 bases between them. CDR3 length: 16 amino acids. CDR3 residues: CASSLFNSDTRTEAFF. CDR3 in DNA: TGTGCCAGCAGTTTATTTAATTCGGACACTCGCACTGAAGCTTTCTTT.

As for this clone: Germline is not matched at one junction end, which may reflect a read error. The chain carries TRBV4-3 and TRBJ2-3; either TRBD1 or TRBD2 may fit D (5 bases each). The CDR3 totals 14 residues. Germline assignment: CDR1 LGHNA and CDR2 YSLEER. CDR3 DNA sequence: TGCGCCAGCAGTCAAGATGGGGGAGCGGATACGCAGTATTTT. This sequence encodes CASSQDGGADTQYF.

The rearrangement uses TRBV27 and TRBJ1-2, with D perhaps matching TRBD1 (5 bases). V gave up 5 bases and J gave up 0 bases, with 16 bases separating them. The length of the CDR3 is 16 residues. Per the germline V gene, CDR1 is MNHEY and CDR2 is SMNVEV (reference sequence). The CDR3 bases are TGTGCCAGCAGTCCACAGGTTTCGGTGGCTAACTATGGCTACACCTTC. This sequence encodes CASSPQVSVANYGYTF.

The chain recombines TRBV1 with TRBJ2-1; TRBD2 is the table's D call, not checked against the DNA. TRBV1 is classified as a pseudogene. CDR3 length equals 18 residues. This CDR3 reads CTSSPGAVAGAPLGEQFF. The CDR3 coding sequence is TGCACCAGCAGCCCAGGGGCGGTAGCGGGAGCCCCGCTGGGTGAGCAGTTCTTC.

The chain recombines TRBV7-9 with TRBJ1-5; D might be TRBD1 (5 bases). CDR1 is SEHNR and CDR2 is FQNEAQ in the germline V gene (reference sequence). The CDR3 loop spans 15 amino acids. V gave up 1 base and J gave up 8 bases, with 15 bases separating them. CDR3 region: CASSLVAGGDEPQHF. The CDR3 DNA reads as TGTGCCAGCAGCTTAGTGGCGGGGGGAGATGAGCCCCAGCATTTT.

As DNA, the CDR3 is TGCGCCAGCAGCTTGTCGGGAGTGGCGAATACCTACGAGCAGTACTTC. Amino acids: CASSLSGVANTYEQYF. The chain carries TRBV5-1 and TRBJ2-7, with D maybe TRBD2 (6 bases). Germline values: CDR1 SGHRS, CDR2 YFSETQ. Trimming shortened V by 1 base and J by 2 bases, and 16 bases separated the two germline ends. The length of the CDR3 is 16 residues. The full variable domain, completed using reference TRBV5-1 and TRBJ2-7, is KAGVTQTPRYLIKTRGQQVTLSCSPISGHRSVSWYQQTPGQGLQFLFEYFSETQRNKGNFPGRFSGRQFSNSRSEMNVSTLELGDSALYLCASSLSGVANTYEQYFGPGTRLTVT.

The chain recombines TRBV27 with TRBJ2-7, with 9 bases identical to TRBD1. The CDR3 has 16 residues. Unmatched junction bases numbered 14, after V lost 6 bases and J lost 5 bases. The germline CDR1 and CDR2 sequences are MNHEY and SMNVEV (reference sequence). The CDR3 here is CASSLIMGQGFHEQYF. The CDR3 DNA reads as TGTGCCAGCAGCCTAATTATGGGACAGGGTTTCCACGAGCAGTACTTC.

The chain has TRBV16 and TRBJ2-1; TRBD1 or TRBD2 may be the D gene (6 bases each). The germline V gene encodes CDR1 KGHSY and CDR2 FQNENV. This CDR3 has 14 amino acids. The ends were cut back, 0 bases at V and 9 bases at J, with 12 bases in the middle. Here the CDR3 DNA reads TGTGCCAGCAGCCAATCGGGGGCGCGGGGTGAGCAGTTCTTC. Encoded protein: CASSQSGARGEQFF.

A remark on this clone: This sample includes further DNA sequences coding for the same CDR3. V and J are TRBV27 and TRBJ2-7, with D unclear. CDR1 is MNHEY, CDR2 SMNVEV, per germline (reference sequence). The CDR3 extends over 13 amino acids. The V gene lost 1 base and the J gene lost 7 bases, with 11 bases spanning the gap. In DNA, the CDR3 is TGTGCCAGCAGTTTATTAGGGTCGAGTGAGCAGTACTTC. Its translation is CASSLLGSSEQYF.

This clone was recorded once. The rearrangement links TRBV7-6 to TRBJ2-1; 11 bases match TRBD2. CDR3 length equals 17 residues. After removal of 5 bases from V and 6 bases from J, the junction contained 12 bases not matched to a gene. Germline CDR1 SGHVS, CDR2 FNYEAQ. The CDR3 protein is CASSPAWLAGGGNEQFF. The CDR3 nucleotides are TGTGCCAGCAGCCCCGCGTGGCTAGCGGGAGGTGGCAATGAGCAGTTCTTC.

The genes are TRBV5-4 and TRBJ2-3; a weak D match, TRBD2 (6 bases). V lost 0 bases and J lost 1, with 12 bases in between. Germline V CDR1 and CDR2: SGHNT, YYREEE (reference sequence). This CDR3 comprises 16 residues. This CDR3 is CASSLARLVGTDTQYF. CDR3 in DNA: TGTGCCAGCAGCTTGGCTCGACTAGTGGGCACAGATACGCAGTATTTT.

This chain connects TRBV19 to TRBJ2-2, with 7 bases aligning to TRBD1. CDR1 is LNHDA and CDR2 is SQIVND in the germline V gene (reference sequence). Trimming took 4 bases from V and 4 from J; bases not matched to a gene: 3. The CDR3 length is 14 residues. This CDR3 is CASSRGGGTGELFF. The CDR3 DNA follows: TGTGCCAGTAGTAGAGGGGGCGGCACCGGGGAGCTGTTTTTT.

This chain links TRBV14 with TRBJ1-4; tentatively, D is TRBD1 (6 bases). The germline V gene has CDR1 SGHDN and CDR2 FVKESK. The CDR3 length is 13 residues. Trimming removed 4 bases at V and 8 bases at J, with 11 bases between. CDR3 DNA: TGTGCCAGCAGCCCGACCGGACAGGAAAAACTGTTTTTT. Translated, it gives CASSPTGQEKLFF.

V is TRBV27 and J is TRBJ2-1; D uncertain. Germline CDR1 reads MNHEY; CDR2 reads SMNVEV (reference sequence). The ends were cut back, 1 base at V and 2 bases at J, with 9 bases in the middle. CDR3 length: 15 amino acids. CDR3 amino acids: CASSLLKNPYNEQFF. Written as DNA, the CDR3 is TGTGCCAGCAGTTTATTGAAGAACCCCTACAATGAGCAGTTCTTC.

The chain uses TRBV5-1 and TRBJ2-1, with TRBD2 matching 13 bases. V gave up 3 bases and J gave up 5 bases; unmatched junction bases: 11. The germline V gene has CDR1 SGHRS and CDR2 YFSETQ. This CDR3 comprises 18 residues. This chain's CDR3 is CASSWGLTSGRWDNEQFF. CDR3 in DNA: TGCGCCAGCAGCTGGGGATTGACTAGCGGGAGGTGGGACAATGAGCAGTTCTTC.

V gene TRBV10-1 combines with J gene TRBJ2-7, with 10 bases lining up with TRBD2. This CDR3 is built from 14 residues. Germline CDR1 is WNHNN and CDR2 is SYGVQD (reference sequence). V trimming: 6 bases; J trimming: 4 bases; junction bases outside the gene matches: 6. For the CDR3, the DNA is TGCGCCAGCAGCTTCGGGACTAGCGCATACGAGCAGTACTTC. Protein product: CASSFGTSAYEQYF.

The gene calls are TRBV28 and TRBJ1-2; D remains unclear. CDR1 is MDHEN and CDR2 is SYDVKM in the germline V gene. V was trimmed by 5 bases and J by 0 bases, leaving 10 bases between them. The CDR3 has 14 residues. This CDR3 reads CASSTIGANYGYTF. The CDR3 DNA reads TGTGCCAGCAGTACTATTGGAGCTAACTATGGCTACACCTTC.

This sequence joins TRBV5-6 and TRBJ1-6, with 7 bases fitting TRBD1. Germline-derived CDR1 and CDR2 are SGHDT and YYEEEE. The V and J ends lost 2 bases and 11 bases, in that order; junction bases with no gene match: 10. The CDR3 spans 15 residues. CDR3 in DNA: TGTGCCAGCAGCTTCTCAACAGGGGTCGAAGCACCCCTCCACTTT. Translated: CASSFSTGVEAPLHF.

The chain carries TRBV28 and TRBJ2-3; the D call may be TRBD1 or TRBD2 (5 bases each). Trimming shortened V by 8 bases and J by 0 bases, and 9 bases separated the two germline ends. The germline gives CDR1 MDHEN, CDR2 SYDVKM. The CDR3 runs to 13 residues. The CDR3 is CASSWGSTDTQYF. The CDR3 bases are TGTGCCAGCTCTTGGGGGAGCACAGATACGCAGTATTTT.

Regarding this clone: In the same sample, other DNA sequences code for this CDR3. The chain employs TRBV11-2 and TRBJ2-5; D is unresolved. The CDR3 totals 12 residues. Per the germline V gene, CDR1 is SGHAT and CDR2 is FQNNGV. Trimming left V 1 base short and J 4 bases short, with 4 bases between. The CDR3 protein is CASSLAGETQYF. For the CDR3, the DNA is TGTGCCAGCAGCTTAGCCGGAGAGACCCAGTACTTC.

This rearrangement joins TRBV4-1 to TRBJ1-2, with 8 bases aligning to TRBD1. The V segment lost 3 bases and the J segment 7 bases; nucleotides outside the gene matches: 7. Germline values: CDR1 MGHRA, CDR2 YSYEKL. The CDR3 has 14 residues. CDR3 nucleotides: TGCGCCAGCAGCCATCGGACAGGGTCTCTTGGCTACACCTTC. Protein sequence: CASSHRTGSLGYTF.